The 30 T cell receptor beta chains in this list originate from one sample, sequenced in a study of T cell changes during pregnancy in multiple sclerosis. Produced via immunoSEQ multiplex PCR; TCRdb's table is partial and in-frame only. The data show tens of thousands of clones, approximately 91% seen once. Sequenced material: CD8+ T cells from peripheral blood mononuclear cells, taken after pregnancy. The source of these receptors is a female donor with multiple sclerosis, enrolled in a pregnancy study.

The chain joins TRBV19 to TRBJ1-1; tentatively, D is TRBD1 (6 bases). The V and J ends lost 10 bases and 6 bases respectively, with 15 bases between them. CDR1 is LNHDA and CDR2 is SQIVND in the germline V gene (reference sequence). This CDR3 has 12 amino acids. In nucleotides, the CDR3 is TGTGCCACCTCGACAGGAACGGCTGAAGCTTTCTTT. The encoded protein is CATSTGTAEAFF.

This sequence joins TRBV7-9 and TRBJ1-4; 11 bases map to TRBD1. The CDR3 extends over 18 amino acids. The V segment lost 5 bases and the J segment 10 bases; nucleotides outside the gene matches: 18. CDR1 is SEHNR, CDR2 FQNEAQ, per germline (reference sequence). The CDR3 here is CASSPGGGTGGELGKLFF. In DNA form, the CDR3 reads TGTGCCAGCAGCCCAGGAGGTGGGACAGGGGGTGAATTGGGAAAACTGTTTTTT. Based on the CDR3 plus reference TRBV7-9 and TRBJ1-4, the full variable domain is DTGVSQNPRHKITKRGQNVTFRCDPISEHNRLYWYRQTLGQGPEFLTYFQNEAQLEKSRLLSDRFSAERPKGSFSTLEIQRTEQGDSAMYLCASSPGGGTGGELGKLFFGSGTQLSVL.

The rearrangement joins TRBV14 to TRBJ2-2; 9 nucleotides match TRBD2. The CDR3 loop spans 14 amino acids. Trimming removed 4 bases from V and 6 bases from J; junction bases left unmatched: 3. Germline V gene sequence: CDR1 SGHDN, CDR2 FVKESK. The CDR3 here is CASSLAGGPGELFF. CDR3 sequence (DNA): TGTGCCAGCAGCCTTGCGGGAGGGCCCGGGGAGCTGTTTTTT.

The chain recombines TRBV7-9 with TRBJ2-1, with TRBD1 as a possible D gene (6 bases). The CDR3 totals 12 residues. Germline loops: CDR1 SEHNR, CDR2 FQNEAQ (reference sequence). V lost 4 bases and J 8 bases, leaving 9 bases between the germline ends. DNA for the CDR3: TGTGCCAGCAGCTCCTACAGGGATGAGCAGTTCTTC. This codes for CASSSYRDEQFF.

The CDR3 loop reads CASSSGTGGRNYGYTF. In nucleotides, the CDR3 is TGTGCCAGCAGTTCCGGGACAGGGGGCAGGAACTATGGCTACACCTTC. The chain links TRBV28 to TRBJ1-2, with 12 positions matching TRBD1. This CDR3 has 16 amino acids. Trimming removed 4 bases from V and 2 bases from J; junction bases left unmatched: 5. The germline CDR1 and CDR2 sequences are MDHEN and SYDVKM.

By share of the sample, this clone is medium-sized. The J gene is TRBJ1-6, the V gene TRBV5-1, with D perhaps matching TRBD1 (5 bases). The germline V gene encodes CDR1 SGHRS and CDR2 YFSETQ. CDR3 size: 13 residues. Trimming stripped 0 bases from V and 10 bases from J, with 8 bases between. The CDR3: CASSLDRLSPLHF. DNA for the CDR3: TGCGCCAGCAGCTTGGACAGGCTCTCACCCCTCCACTTT.

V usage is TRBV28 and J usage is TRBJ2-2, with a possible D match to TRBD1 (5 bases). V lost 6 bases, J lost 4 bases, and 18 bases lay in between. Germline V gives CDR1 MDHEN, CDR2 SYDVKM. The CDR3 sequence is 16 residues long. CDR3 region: CASSSPSGQITGELFF. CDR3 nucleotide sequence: TGTGCCAGCAGCTCCCCCTCAGGACAAATCACCGGGGAGCTGTTTTTT.

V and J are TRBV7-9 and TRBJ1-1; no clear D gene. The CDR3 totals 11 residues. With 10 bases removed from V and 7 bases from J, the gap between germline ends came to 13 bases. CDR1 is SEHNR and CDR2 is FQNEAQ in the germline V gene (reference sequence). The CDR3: CATSNSYEAFF. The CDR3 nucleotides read TGTGCCACCTCTAATAGCTATGAAGCTTTCTTT.

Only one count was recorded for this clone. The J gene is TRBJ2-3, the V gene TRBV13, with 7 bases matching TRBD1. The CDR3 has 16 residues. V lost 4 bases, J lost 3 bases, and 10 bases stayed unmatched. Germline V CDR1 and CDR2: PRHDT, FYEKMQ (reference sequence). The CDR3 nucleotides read TGTGCCAGCAGCTCCATTACAGGGGTCGGGACAGATACGCAGTATTTT. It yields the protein CASSSITGVGTDTQYF.

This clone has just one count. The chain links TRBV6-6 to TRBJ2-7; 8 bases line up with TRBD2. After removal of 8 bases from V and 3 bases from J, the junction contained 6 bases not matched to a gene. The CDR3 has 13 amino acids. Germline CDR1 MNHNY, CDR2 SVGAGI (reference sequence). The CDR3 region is CASVDSGDYEQYF. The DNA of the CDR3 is TGTGCCAGCGTGGATAGCGGGGACTACGAGCAGTACTTC.

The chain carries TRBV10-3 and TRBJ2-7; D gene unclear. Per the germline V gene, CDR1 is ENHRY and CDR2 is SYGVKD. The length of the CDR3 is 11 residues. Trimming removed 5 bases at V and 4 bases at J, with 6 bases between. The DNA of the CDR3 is TGTGCCATCAGTCTAGGTTACGAGCAGTACTTC. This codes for CAISLGYEQYF.

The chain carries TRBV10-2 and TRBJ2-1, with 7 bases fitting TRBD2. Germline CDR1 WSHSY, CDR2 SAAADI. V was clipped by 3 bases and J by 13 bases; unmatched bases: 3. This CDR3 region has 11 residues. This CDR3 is CASSDTGGQFF. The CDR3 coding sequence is TGCGCCAGCAGTGATACGGGAGGACAGTTCTTC.

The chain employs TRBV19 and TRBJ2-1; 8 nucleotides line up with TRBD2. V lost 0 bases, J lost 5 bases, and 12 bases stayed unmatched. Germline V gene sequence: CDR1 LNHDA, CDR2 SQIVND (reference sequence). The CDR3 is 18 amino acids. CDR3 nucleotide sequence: TGTGCCAGTAGTATAGAGGGGCGAGGCGGGGGGCTCAACAATGAGCAGTTCTTC. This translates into CASSIEGRGGGLNNEQFF.

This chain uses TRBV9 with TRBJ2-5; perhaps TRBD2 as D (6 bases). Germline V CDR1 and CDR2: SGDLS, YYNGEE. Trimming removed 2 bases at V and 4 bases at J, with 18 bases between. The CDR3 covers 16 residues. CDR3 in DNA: TGTGCCAGCAGCGTGGGTACGTTGGCGGGGTCAGAGACCCAGTACTTC. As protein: CASSVGTLAGSETQYF.

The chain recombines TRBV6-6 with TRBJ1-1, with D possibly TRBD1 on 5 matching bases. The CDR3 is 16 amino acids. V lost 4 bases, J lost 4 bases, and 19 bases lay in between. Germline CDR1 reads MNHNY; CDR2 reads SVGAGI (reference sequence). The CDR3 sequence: CASSFPEQVRGTEAFF. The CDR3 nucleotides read TGTGCCAGCAGTTTCCCGGAACAGGTTCGAGGCACTGAAGCTTTCTTT.

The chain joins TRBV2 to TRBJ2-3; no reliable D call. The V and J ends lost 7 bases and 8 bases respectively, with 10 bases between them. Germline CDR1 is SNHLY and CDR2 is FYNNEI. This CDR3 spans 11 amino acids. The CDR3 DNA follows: TGTGCCAGCATCCGAGCTTCTACGCAGTATTTT. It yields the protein CASIRASTQYF.

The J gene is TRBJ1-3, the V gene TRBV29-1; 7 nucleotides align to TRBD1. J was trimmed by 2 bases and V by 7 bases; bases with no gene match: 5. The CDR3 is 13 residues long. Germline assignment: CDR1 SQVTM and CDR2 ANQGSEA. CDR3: CSALGQTGNTIYF. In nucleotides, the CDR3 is TGCAGCGCTTTGGGACAGACTGGAAACACCATATATTTT.

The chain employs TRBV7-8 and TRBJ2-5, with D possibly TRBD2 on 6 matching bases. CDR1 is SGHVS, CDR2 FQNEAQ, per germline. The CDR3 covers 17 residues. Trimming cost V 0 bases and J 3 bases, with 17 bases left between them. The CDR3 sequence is CASSLAWRERAEETQYF. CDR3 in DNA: TGTGCCAGCAGCTTAGCGTGGAGGGAGCGGGCTGAAGAGACCCAGTACTTC.

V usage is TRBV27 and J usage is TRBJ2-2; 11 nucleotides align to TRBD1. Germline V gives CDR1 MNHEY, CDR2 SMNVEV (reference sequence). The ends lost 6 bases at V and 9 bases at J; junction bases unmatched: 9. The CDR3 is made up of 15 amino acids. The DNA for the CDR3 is TGTGCCAGCAGCCCCGGGACAGGGGGGCTCAGGGAGCTGTTTTTT. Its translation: CASSPGTGGLRELFF.

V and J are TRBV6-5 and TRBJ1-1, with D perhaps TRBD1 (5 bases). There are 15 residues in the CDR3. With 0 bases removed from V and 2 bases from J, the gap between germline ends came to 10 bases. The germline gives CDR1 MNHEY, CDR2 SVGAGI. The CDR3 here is CASSYSGGTNTEAFF. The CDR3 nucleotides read TGTGCCAGCAGTTACTCGGGGGGGACTAACACTGAAGCTTTCTTT.

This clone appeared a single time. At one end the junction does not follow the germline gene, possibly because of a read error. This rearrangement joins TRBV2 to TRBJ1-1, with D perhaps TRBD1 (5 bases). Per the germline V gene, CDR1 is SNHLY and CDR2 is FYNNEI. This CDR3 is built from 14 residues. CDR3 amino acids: CASREGEASTEAFF. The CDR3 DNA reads TGTGCCAGCAGGGAAGGGGAGGCGAGCACTGAAGCTTTCTTT.

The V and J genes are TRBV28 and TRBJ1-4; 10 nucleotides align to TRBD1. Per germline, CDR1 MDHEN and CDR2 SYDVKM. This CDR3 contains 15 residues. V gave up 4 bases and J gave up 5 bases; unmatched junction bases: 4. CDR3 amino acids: CASSSRTGGNEKLFF. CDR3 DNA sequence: TGTGCCAGCAGTTCACGGACAGGGGGGAATGAAAAACTGTTTTTT. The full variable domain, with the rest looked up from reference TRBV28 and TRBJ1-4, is DVKVTQSSRYLVKRTGEKVFLECVQDMDHENMFWYRQDPGLGLRLIYFSYDVKMKEKGDIPEGYSVSREKKERFSLILESASTNQTSMYLCASSSRTGGNEKLFFGSGTQLSVL.

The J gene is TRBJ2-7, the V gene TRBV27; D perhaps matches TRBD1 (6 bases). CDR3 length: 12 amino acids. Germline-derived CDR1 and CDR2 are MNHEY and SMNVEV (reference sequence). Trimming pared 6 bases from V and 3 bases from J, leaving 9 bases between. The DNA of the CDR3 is TGTGCCAGCAGCACAGGGATCTACGAGCAGTACTTC. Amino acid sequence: CASSTGIYEQYF.

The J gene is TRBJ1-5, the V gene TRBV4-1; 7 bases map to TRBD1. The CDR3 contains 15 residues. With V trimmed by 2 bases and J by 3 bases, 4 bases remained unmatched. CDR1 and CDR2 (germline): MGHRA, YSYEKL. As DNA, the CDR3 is TGCGCCAGCAGCCAAAACAGGGGTCCCAATCAGCCCCAGCATTTT. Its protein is CASSQNRGPNQPQHF.

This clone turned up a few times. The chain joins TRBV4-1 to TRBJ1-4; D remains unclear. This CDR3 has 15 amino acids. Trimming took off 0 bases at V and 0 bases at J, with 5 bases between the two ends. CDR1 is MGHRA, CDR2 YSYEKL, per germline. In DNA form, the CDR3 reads TGCGCCAGCAGCCAAGAGAGGTCAACTAATGAAAAACTGTTTTTT. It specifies CASSQERSTNEKLFF.

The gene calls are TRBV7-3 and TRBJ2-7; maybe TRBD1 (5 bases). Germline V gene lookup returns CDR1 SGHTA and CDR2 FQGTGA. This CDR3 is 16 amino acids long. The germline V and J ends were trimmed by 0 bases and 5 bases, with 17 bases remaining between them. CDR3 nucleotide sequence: TGTGCCAGCAGCTTAACGAGCCAGGGAATGCGAAACGAGCAGTACTTC. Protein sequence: CASSLTSQGMRNEQYF.

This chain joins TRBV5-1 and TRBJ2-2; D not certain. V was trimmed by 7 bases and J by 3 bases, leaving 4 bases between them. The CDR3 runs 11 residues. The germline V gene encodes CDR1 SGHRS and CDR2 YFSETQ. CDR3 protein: CASEDTGELFF. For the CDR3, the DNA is TGCGCCAGCGAGGACACCGGGGAGCTGTTTTTT.

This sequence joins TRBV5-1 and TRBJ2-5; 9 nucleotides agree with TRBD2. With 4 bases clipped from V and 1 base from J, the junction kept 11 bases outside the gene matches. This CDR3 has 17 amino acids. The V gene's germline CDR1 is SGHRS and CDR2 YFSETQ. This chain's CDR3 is CASSLLGSGRSQETQYF. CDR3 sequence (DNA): TGCGCCAGCAGCCTCTTAGGGAGCGGGAGGTCCCAAGAGACCCAGTACTTC.

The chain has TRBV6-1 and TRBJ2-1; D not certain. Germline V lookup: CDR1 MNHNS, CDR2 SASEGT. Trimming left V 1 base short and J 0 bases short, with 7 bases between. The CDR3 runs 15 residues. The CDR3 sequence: CASSEEETSYNEQFF. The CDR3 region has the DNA TGTGCCAGCAGTGAAGAGGAGACCTCCTACAATGAGCAGTTCTTC.

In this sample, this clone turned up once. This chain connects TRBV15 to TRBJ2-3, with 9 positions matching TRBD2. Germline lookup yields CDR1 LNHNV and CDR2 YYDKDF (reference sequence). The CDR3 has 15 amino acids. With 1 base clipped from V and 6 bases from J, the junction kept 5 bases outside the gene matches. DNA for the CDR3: TGTGCCACCAGCAGAGTCTCTAGCGGGGCGGATACGCAGTATTTT. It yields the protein CATSRVSSGADTQYF.